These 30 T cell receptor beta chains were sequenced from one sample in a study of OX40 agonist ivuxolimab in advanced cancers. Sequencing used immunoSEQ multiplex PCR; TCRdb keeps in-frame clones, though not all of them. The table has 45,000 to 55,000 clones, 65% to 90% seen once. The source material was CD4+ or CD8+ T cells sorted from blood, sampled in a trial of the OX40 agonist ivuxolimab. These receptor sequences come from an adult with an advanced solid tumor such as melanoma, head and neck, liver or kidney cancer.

The chain's CDR3 is CASSEAENTEAFF. DNA of the CDR3: TGTGCCAGCAGTGAAGCGGAGAACACTGAAGCTTTCTTT. This rearrangement joins TRBV6-1 to TRBJ1-1; D uncertain. Germline CDR1 MNHNS, CDR2 SASEGT. The CDR3 is made up of 13 amino acids. V was cut by 0 bases and J by 1 base, with 3 bases left in between.

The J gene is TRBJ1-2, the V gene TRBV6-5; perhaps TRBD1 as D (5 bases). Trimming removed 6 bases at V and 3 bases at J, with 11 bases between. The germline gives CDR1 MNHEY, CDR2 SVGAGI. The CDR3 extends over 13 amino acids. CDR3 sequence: CASSPGMDYGYTF. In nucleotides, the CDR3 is TGTGCCAGCAGCCCAGGGATGGACTATGGCTACACCTTC.

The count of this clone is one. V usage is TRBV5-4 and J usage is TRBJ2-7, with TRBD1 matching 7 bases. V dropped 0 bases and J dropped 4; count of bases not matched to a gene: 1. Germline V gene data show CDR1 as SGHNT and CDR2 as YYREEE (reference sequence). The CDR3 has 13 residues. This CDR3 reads CASSLGGQYEQYV. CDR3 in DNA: TGTGCCAGCAGCTTGGGGGGACAGTACGAGCAGTACGTC.

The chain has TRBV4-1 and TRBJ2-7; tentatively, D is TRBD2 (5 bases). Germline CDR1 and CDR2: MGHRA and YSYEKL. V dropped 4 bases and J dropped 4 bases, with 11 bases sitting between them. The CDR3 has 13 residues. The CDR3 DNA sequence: TGCGCCAGCAGCCTAGGACTCGATTACGAGCAGTACGTC. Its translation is CASSLGLDYEQYV.

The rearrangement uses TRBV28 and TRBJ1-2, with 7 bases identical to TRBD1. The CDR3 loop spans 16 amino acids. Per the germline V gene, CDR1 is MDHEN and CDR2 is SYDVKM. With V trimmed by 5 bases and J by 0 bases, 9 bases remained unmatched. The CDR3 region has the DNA TGTGCCAGCAGTCCGATAACAGGGGAAGCTAACTATGGCTACACCTTC. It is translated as CASSPITGEANYGYTF.

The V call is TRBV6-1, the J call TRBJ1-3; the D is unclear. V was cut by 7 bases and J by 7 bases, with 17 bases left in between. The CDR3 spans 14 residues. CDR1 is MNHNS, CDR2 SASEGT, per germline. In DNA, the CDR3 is TGTGCCAGCATCACCGGGCCCCGAGGGAACACCATATATTTT. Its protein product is CASITGPRGNTIYF.

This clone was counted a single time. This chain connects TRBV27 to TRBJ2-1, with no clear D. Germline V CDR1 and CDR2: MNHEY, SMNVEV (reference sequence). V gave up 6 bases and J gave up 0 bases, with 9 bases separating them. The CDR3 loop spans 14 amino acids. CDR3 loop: CASRAQSSYNEQFF. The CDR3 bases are TGTGCCAGCAGGGCGCAGTCCTCCTACAATGAGCAGTTCTTC.

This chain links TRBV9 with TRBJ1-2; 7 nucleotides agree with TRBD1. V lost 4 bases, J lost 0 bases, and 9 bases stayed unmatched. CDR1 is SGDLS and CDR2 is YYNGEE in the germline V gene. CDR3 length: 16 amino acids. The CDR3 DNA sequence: TGTGCCAGCAGCATTACCGGGACAGTGTCTAACTATGGCTACACCTTC. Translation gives CASSITGTVSNYGYTF.

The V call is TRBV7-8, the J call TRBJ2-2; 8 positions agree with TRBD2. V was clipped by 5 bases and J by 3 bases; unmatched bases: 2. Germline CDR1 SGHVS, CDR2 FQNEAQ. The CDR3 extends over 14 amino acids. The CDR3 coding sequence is TGTGCCAGCAGCCGGGGGGGGTACACCGGGGAGCTGTTTTTT. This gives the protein CASSRGGYTGELFF.

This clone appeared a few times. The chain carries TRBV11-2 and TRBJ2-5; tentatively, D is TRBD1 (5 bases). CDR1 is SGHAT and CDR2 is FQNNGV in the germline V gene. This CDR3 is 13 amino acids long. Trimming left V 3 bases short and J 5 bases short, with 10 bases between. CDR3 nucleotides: TGTGCCAGCAGCTTGACAGTAGGCGAGACCCAGTACTTC. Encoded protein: CASSLTVGETQYF.

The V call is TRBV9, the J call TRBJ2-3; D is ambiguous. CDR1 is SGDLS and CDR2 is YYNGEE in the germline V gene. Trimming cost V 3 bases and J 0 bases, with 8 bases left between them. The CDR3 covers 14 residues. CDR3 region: CASSDGFSTDTQYF. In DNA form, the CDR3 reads TGTGCCAGCAGCGATGGATTTAGCACAGATACGCAGTATTTT.

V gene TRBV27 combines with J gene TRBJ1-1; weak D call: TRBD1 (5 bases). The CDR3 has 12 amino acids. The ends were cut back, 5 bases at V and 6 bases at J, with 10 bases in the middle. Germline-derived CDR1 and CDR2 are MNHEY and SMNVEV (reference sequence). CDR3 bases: TGTGCCAGCAGTCCCGGGACCCCTGAAGCTTTCTTT. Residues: CASSPGTPEAFF.

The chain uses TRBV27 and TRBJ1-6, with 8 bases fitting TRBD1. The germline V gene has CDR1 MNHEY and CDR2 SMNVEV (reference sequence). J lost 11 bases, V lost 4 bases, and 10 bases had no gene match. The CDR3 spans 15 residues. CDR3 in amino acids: CASSSTGGGWTPLHF. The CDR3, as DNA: TGTGCCAGCAGTTCCACAGGGGGGGGGTGGACACCCCTCCACTTT.

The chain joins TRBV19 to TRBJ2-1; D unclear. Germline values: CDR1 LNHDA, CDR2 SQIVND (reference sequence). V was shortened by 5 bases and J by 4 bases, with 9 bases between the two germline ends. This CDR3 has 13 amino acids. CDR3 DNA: TGTGCCAGTAGTGATTGGGGTTACAATGAGCAGTTCTTC. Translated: CASSDWGYNEQFF.

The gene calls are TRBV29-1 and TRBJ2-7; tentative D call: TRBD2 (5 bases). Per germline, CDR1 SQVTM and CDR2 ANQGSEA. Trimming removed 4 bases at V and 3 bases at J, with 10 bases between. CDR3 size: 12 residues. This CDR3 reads CSVAGLNYEQYF. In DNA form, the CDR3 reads TGCAGCGTTGCAGGACTGAACTACGAGCAGTACTTC.

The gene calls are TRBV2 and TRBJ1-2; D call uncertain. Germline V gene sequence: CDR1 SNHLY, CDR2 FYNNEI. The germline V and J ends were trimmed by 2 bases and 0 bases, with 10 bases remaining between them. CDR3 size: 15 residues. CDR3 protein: CASSEWDGSNYGYTF. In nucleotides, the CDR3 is TGTGCCAGCAGTGAATGGGATGGTTCTAACTATGGCTACACCTTC. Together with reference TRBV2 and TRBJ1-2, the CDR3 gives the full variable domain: EPEVTQTPSHQVTQMGQEVILRCVPISNHLYFYWYRQILGQKVEFLVSFYNNEISEKSEIFDDQFSVERPDGSNFTLKIRSTKLEDSAMYFCASSEWDGSNYGYTFGSGTRLTVV.

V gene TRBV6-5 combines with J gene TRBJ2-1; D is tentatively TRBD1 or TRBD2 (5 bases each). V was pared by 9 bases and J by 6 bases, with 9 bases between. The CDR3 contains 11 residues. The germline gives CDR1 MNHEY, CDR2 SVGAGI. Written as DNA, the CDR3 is TGTGCCAGTCGAGGGGTCAATGAGCAGTTCTTC. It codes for CASRGVNEQFF.

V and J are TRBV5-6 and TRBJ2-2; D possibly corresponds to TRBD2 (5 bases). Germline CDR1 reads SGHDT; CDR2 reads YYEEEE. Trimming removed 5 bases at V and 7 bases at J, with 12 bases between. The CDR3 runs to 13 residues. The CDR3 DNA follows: TGTGCCAGCAGGATTTCCGGGATCGGGGAGCTGTTTTTT. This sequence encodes CASRISGIGELFF. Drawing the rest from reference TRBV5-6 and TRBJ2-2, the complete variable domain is DAGVTQSPTHLIKTRGQQVTLRCSPKSGHDTVSWYQQALGQGPQFIFQYYEEEERQRGNFPDRFSGHQFPNYSSELNVNALLLGDSALYLCASRISGIGELFFGEGSRLTVL.

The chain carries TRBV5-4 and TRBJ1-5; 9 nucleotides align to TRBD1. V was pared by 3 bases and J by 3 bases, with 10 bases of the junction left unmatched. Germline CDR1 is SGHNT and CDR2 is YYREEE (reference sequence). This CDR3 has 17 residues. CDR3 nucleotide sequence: TGTGCCAGCAGCTCCCGGGGACAGGGAGGACCCAATCAGCCCCAGCATTTT. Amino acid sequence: CASSSRGQGGPNQPQHF.

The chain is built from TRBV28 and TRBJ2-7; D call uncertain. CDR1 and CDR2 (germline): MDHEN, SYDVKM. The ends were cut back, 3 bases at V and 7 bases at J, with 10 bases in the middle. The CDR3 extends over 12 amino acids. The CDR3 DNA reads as TGTGCCAGCAGTTTTACACCCTCGGAGCAGTACTTC. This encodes CASSFTPSEQYF.

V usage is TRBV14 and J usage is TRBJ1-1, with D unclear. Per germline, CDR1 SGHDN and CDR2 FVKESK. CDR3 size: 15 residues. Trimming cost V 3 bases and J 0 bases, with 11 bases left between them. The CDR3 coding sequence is TGTGCCAGCAGCCAGCCGACTGGGATGAACACTGAAGCTTTCTTT. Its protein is CASSQPTGMNTEAFF.

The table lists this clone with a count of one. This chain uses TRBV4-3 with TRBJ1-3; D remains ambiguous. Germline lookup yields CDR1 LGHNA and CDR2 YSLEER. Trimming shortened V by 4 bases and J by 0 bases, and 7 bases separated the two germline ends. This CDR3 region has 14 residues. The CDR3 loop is CASSPGSSGNTIYF. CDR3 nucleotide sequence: TGCGCCAGCAGCCCTGGAAGCTCTGGAAACACCATATATTTT.

The CDR3 is CASSSGYGYTF. For the CDR3, the DNA is TGCGCCAGCAGCAGCGGCTATGGCTACACCTTC. This chain uses TRBV4-1 with TRBJ1-2, with unresolved D. V was clipped by 5 bases and J by 4 bases, with 5 bases between them. The CDR3 has 11 amino acids. Germline V lookup: CDR1 MGHRA, CDR2 YSYEKL.

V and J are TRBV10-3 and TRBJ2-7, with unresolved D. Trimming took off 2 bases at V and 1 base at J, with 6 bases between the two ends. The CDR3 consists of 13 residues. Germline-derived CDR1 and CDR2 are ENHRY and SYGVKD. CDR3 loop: CAISEGQSYEQYF. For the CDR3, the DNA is TGTGCCATCAGTGAGGGGCAGTCCTACGAGCAGTACTTC.

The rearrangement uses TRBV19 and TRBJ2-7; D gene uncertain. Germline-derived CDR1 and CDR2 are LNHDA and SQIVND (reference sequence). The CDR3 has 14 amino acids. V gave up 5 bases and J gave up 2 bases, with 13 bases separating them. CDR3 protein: CASSDDLETYEQYF. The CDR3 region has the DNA TGTGCCAGTAGTGACGATCTAGAAACCTACGAGCAGTACTTC.

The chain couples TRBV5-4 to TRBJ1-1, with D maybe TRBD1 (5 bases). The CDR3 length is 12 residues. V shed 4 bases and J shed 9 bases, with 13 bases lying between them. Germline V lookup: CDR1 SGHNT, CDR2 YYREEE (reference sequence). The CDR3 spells CASSRDLGQAFF. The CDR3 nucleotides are TGTGCCAGCAGCCGGGACCTGGGTCAAGCTTTCTTT.

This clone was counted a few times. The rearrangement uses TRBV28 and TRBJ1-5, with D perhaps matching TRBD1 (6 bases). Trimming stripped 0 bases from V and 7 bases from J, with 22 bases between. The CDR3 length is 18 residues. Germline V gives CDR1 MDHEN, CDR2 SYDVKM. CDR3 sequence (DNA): TGTGCCAGCAGTTTATGGGGGAGGCAGGGGCGGCTAGGGCAGCCCCAGCATTTT. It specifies CASSLWGRQGRLGQPQHF.

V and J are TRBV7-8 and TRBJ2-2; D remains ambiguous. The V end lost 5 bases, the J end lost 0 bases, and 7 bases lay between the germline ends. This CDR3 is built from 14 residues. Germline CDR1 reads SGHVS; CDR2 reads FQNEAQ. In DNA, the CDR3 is TGTGCCAGCAGCGACGGACCGAACACCGGGGAGCTGTTTTTT. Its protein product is CASSDGPNTGELFF.

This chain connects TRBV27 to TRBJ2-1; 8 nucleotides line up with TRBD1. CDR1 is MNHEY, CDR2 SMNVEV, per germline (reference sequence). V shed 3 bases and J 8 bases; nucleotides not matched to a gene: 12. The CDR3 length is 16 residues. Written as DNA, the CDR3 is TGTGCCAGCAGTTTTGTCAAGGCAGGGGGCTTTTATGAGCAGTTCTTC. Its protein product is CASSFVKAGGFYEQFF.

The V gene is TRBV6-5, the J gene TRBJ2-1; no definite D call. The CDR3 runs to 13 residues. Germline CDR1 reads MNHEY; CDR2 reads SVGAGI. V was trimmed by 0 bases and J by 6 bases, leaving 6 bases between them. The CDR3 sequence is CASSYSKVNEQFF. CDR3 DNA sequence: TGTGCCAGCAGTTACTCGAAAGTCAATGAGCAGTTCTTC.